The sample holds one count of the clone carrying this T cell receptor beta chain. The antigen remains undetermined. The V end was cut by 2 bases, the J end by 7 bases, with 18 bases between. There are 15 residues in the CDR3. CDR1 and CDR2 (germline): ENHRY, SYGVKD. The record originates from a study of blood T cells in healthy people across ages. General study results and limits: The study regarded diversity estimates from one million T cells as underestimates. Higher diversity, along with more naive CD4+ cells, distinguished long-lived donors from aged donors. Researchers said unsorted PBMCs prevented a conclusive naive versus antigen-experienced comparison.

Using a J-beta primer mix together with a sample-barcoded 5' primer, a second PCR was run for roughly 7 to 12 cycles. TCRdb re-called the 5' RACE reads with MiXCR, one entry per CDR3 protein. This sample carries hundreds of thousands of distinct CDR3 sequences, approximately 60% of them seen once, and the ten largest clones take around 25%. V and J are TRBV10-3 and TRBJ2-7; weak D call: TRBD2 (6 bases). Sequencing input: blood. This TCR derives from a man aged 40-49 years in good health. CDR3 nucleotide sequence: TGTGCCATCAGTGAGCCTAGCGCAGTAGCCAATGAGCAGTACTTC. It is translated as CAISEPSAVANEQYF.